Below, 6 T cell receptor beta chains from the same sample are listed, as sequenced in a study of blood T cell repertoires in COVID-19. Produced via immunoSEQ multiplex PCR; TCRdb's table is partial and in-frame only. The sample lists about 280,000 clones, over 75% occurring once. Sequencing was performed on peripheral blood. Receptors were obtained from a man aged 45-65 years with active or convalescent COVID-19.

The chain links TRBV5-6 to TRBJ1-3; D might be TRBD1 (5 bases). V dropped 1 base and J dropped 6 bases, with 17 bases sitting between them. Germline-derived CDR1 and CDR2 are SGHDT and YYEEEE. The CDR3 is 16 amino acids. The CDR3 sequence is CASSLLGLRAANTIYF. In nucleotides, the CDR3 is TGTGCCAGCAGCTTGTTAGGCCTCAGGGCGGCAAACACCATATATTTT.

The chain employs TRBV4-1 and TRBJ1-3, with 7 positions matching TRBD1. With 3 bases clipped from V and 0 bases from J, the junction kept 8 bases outside the gene matches. This CDR3 contains 17 residues. Looked up from germline, CDR1 is MGHRA and CDR2 is YSYEKL. The DNA for the CDR3 is TGCGCCAGCAGCCAGACACTGACAGGGAGCTCTGGAAACACCATATATTTT. It yields the protein CASSQTLTGSSGNTIYF.

V usage is TRBV9 and J usage is TRBJ1-5, with 10 bases fitting TRBD1. Germline CDR1 reads SGDLS; CDR2 reads YYNGEE. Trimming took 4 bases from V and 3 from J; bases not matched to a gene: 4. This CDR3 comprises 15 residues. This chain's CDR3 is CASSYGTGDNQPQHF. In DNA form, the CDR3 reads TGTGCCAGCAGCTACGGGACAGGGGACAATCAGCCCCAGCATTTT.

The gene calls are TRBV24-1 and TRBJ2-5; 10 bases are a match to TRBD1. Trimming at V came to 4 bases and at J to 5 bases, leaving 6 bases not matched to a gene. Germline V gene data show CDR1 as KGHDR and CDR2 as SFDVKD. This CDR3 contains 15 residues. CDR3 protein: CATSEGTGDLETQYF. CDR3 bases: TGTGCCACCAGTGAAGGGACAGGGGATTTGGAGACCCAGTACTTC.

V is TRBV28 and J is TRBJ2-2; weak D call: TRBD2 (6 bases). Germline V gene lookup returns CDR1 MDHEN and CDR2 SYDVKM. The CDR3 is 14 residues long. Here the CDR3 DNA reads TGTGCAACCCGGGTTAGCGGTAACACCGGGGAGCTGTTTTTT. It translates to CATRVSGNTGELFF. Variable domain in full (rest from reference TRBV28 and TRBJ2-2): DVKVTQSSRYLVKRTGEKVFLECVQDMDHENMFWYRQDPGLGLRLIYFSYDVKMKEKGDIPEGYSVSREKKERFSLILESASTNQTSMYLCATRVSGNTGELFFGEGSRLTVL.

The chain joins TRBV25-1 to TRBJ2-5; D may be TRBD2 (5 bases). Germline V gene sequence: CDR1 MGHDK, CDR2 SYGVNS. The CDR3 consists of 15 residues. V shed 6 bases and J shed 5 bases, with 19 bases lying between them. As DNA, the CDR3 is TGTGCCAGCAGCAATCACGGCGGAGGCGGGGAGACCCAGTACTTC. Protein sequence: CASSNHGGGGETQYF.